The 30 T cell receptor beta chains listed next were all sequenced from one sample in a study of regulatory T cells in long-lasting Graves disease. The time point here: newly diagnosed GD, antithyroid drugs for less than 3 months. Making the TCR library involved RNA that had been extracted from PBMCs. Arm-PCR of CDR3 regions with iRepertoire HTBI primers generated TCR beta libraries. MiXCR, applied by TCRdb to the multiplex PCR reads, yields one record per CDR3 protein. This sample has some 500,000 distinct CDR3 sequences, with about 16% found just once. These same records also appear under a second study, on T cells in Graves' hyperthyroidism and ophthalmopathy.

Sequenced material: peripheral blood mononuclear cells (PBMCs), taken at new diagnosis, from a patient treated with antithyroid drugs. These receptors all stem from a woman aged 35 to 59 with Graves disease.

This rearrangement joins TRBV30 to TRBJ2-1, with 8 bases matching TRBD1. The CDR3 length is 15 residues. With 1 base clipped from V and 7 bases from J, the junction kept 9 bases outside the gene matches. Germline loops: CDR1 GTSNPN, CDR2 SVGIG (reference sequence). The CDR3: CAWSGRRGRRNEQFF. Here the CDR3 DNA reads TGTGCCTGGAGTGGCCGCAGGGGGCGCCGGAATGAGCAGTTCTTC.

As to this clonotype: A read error may explain this, as a much larger clone is one base away. The rearrangement links TRBV12-3 or TRBV12-4 to TRBJ1-1; unclear D gene. This CDR3 has 13 amino acids. V lost 6 bases and J lost 6, with 14 bases in between. The CDR3 here is CASSCSFGAEAFF. The CDR3 region has the DNA TGTGCCAGCAGCTGCTCGTTCGGGGCTGAAGCTTTCTTT.

A few counts support this clonotype. The chain recombines TRBV19 with TRBJ2-7; the match to TRBD1 covers 9 bases. J gave up 2 bases and V 10 bases, and 6 bases lay outside the gene matches. The CDR3 is 13 residues long. Germline V gives CDR1 LNHDA, CDR2 SQIVND (reference sequence). For the CDR3, the DNA is TGTGCCACCCGGGACAGGGTGACCTACGAGCAGTACTTC. Translated: CATRDRVTYEQYF.

This rearrangement joins TRBV5-4 to TRBJ1-1, with a possible D match to TRBD1 (5 bases). The CDR3 consists of 12 residues. Trimming left V 4 bases short and J 10 bases short, with 14 bases between. Per the germline V gene, CDR1 is SGHNT and CDR2 is YYREEE (reference sequence). CDR3: CASSTMQGLAFF. In DNA, the CDR3 is TGTGCCAGCAGCACAATGCAGGGTTTAGCTTTCTTT.

This sequence joins TRBV18 and TRBJ1-1; TRBD1 matches at 7 bases. The CDR3 sequence is 15 residues long. With V trimmed by 1 base and J by 4 bases, 6 bases remained unmatched. Germline values: CDR1 KGHSH, CDR2 LQKENI. The CDR3 DNA reads as TGTGCCAGCTCACCACAAGGGGGCCGGAGCACTGAAGCTTTCTTT. As protein: CASSPQGGRSTEAFF.

CDR3 region: CASSLKGGAGRELFF. Written as DNA, the CDR3 is TGTGCCAGCAGCTTAAAAGGGGGGGCCGGCAGGGAGCTGTTTTTT. V and J are TRBV7-3 and TRBJ2-2; D is perhaps TRBD2 (7 bases). CDR3 size: 15 residues. V lost 1 base, J lost 9 bases, and 15 bases lay in between. The germline V gene has CDR1 SGHTA and CDR2 FQGTGA.

The chain employs TRBV27 and TRBJ2-2; perhaps D is TRBD1 or TRBD2 (6 bases each). CDR1 is MNHEY and CDR2 is SMNVEV in the germline V gene (reference sequence). V shed 2 bases and J shed 8 bases, with 12 bases lying between them. The CDR3 covers 14 residues. Here the CDR3 DNA reads TGTGCCAGCAGTTTAGGAGGGGGAGTGGGGGAGCTGTTTTTT. Translated, it gives CASSLGGGVGELFF.

In its sample, this clonotype was seen many times. The genes are TRBV2 and TRBJ1-1, with a tentative D call TRBD1 (5 bases). Germline loops: CDR1 SNHLY, CDR2 FYNNEI. This CDR3 contains 11 residues. The V end lost 6 bases, the J end lost 6 bases, and 8 bases lay between the germline ends. The CDR3 DNA reads as TGTGCCAGCAGGGGGCTCGCTGAAGCTTTCTTT. Amino acid sequence: CASRGLAEAFF. The complete variable domain, with remaining parts taken from reference TRBV2 and TRBJ1-1, reads EPEVTQTPSHQVTQMGQEVILRCVPISNHLYFYWYRQILGQKVEFLVSFYNNEISEKSEIFDDQFSVERPDGSNFTLKIRSTKLEDSAMYFCASRGLAEAFFGQGTRLTVV.

Ten or more counts support this clonotype. This chain connects TRBV11-2 to TRBJ1-1, with D possibly being TRBD1 (5 bases). Trimming removed 1 base from V and 3 bases from J, with 18 bases in between. The CDR3 has 17 amino acids. The germline gives CDR1 SGHAT, CDR2 FQNNGV. The CDR3 nucleotides read TGTGCCAGCAGCTTAGGGGGGGGATGGGGTGAGGACACTGAAGCTTTCTTT. Its protein product is CASSLGGGWGEDTEAFF.

V and J are TRBV27 and TRBJ1-1; D might be TRBD1 (5 bases). Germline-derived CDR1 and CDR2 are MNHEY and SMNVEV (reference sequence). The CDR3 consists of 13 residues. Trimming removed 7 bases at V and 5 bases at J, with 14 bases between. The CDR3 protein is CASTGPRGTEAFF. DNA of the CDR3: TGTGCCAGCACGGGGCCCCGAGGGACTGAAGCTTTCTTT.

Note on this clonotype: This may stem from a read error, because a much larger clone lies one nucleotide away. The chain links TRBV12-3 or TRBV12-4 to TRBJ2-5; TRBD1 might be the D (5 bases). CDR3 length: 14 amino acids. The CDR3 is CASSPLGAQEIQYF. CDR3 nucleotide sequence: TGTGCCAGCAGTCCTTTAGGGGCCCAAGAGATCCAGTACTTC.

This clonotype was recorded many times. The V and J genes are TRBV15 and TRBJ1-6; D call uncertain. V lost 0 bases and J 11 bases, leaving 5 bases between the germline ends. This CDR3 is 12 amino acids long. The V gene's germline CDR1 is LNHNV and CDR2 YYDKDF (reference sequence). The CDR3 DNA reads as TGTGCCACCAGCAGAGATTCTCCACCCCTCCACTTT. Its translation: CATSRDSPPLHF.

This clonotype has ten or more counts. This rearrangement joins TRBV18 to TRBJ1-4; TRBD1 matches at 9 bases. The CDR3 loop spans 16 amino acids. The germline CDR1 and CDR2 sequences are KGHSH and LQKENI. The V gene end was trimmed by 4 bases and the J gene end by 1 base; junction bases not matched to a gene: 4. CDR3 sequence: CASSQTGGETNEKLFF. CDR3 in DNA: TGTGCCAGCTCACAAACAGGGGGCGAAACTAATGAAAAACTGTTTTTT.

Details on this clonotype: A read error may explain this, as a much larger clone is one base away. The chain combines TRBV2 with TRBJ1-2, with TRBD1 matching over 7 bases. Germline V gene data show CDR1 as SNHLY and CDR2 as FYNNEI. The trim removed 9 bases at V and 4 bases at J, leaving 8 bases unmatched. The CDR3 covers 13 residues. The CDR3 is CASSGQSSYGYTF. In DNA, the CDR3 is TGTGCCAGTTCGGGACAGAGTAGCTATGGCTACACCTTC.

This clonotype was recorded at least ten times. The chain uses TRBV6-1 and TRBJ1-5, with TRBD1 matching 11 bases. The germline gives CDR1 MNHNS, CDR2 SASEGT. Trimming took 2 bases from V and 3 from J; bases not matched to a gene: 6. This CDR3 is 17 amino acids long. CDR3 sequence: CASSEPGQGGYNQPQHF. The CDR3 nucleotides are TGTGCCAGCAGTGAACCGGGACAGGGGGGTTACAATCAGCCCCAGCATTTT.

Ten or more counts support this clonotype. The chain is built from TRBV6-1 and TRBJ1-1; 8 bases fit TRBD1. With 10 bases clipped from V and 7 bases from J, the junction kept 11 bases outside the gene matches. The CDR3 has 13 amino acids. The germline gives CDR1 MNHNS, CDR2 SASEGT. This CDR3 is CATRDRPSGEAFF. CDR3 nucleotide sequence: TGTGCCACCCGGGACAGGCCTAGTGGTGAAGCTTTCTTT.

This clonotype has only a few counts. V gene TRBV19 combines with J gene TRBJ1-1; 8 nucleotides align to TRBD1. V shed 1 base and J 0 bases; nucleotides not matched to a gene: 7. The CDR3 is 17 amino acids. CDR1 and CDR2 (germline): LNHDA, SQIVND (reference sequence). The CDR3 spells CASSIGSTGALNTEAFF. DNA for the CDR3: TGTGCCAGTAGTATAGGATCGACAGGGGCCTTGAACACTGAAGCTTTCTTT.

This clonotype was seen only a few times. The V and J genes are TRBV7-2 and TRBJ2-2; no clear D. Trimming removed 4 bases at V and 5 bases at J, with 8 bases between. The CDR3 totals 13 residues. Looked up from germline, CDR1 is SGHTA and CDR2 is FQGNSA. The CDR3 bases are TGTGCCAGCAGCTCCCAGGAAACCGGGGAGCTGTTTTTT. Translating gives CASSSQETGELFF.

The table lists this clonotype with many counts. The CDR3 nucleotides are TGTGCCAGCAGTGTGAGGACAGTATCTGAGCAGTTCTTC. Translation: CASSVRTVSEQFF. This chain joins TRBV2 and TRBJ2-1, with a possible D match to TRBD1 (6 bases). Trimming took off 4 bases at V and 9 bases at J, with 13 bases between the two ends. There are 13 residues in the CDR3. Germline CDR1 reads SNHLY; CDR2 reads FYNNEI.

This clonotype has ten or more counts. V gene TRBV11-2 combines with J gene TRBJ1-1, with D possibly being TRBD1 (6 bases). Germline V gene sequence: CDR1 SGHAT, CDR2 FQNNGV. Trimming pared 1 base from V and 1 base from J, leaving 10 bases between. The CDR3 runs 15 residues. CDR3 in DNA: TGTGCCAGCAGCTTAGGTCGGGGGGCGAACACTGAAGCTTTCTTT. Encoded protein: CASSLGRGANTEAFF.

In this sample, this clonotype turned up a few times. The chain links TRBV12-5 to TRBJ2-2, with 10 bases matching TRBD2. This CDR3 is built from 16 residues. The V gene end was trimmed by 2 bases and the J gene end by 6 bases; junction bases not matched to a gene: 6. Germline values: CDR1 LGHNT, CDR2 FRNRAP. CDR3 sequence (DNA): TGTGCTAGTGGTTTGAGAGCGGGGGGGTTTGCCGGGGAGCTGTTTTTT. This translates into CASGLRAGGFAGELFF.

This chain links TRBV19 with TRBJ1-3; D remains unclear. CDR3 length: 14 residues. Germline lookup yields CDR1 LNHDA and CDR2 SQIVND (reference sequence). V was pared by 3 bases and J by 2 bases, with 8 bases between. The DNA for the CDR3 is TGTGCCAGTAGTATCGGAAGGCCTGGAAACACCATATATTTT. This translates into CASSIGRPGNTIYF.

This clonotype was seen repeatedly, ten times or more. The CDR3 nucleotides are TGCAGTGCTAGAGATCTCAGAGGCTCAGGGACTCCTGGCTACACCTTC. Encoded protein: CSARDLRGSGTPGYTF. V and J are TRBV20-1 and TRBJ1-2, with a possible D match to TRBD1 (5 bases). In germline, CDR1 is DFQATT, CDR2 SNEGSKA (reference sequence). CDR3 size: 16 residues. Trimming shortened V by 0 bases and J by 7 bases, and 21 bases separated the two germline ends.

In its sample, this clonotype was seen a few times. J is TRBJ2-2 and V is TRBV20-1; 7 bases map to TRBD1. Germline CDR1 DFQATT, CDR2 SNEGSKA (reference sequence). The CDR3 covers 13 residues. Trimming took 2 bases from V and 10 from J; bases not matched to a gene: 7. Here the CDR3 reads CSARTTGAAELFF. CDR3 DNA: TGCAGTGCTAGAACCACAGGGGCGGCGGAGCTGTTTTTT.

This clonotype occurred many times. The V gene is TRBV2, the J gene TRBJ1-1; D may be TRBD1 (5 bases). The CDR3 consists of 13 residues. The V end lost 3 bases, the J end lost 7 bases, and 12 bases lay between the germline ends. The V gene's germline CDR1 is SNHLY and CDR2 FYNNEI. CDR3 in amino acids: CASSDWGVDEAFF. CDR3 in DNA: TGTGCCAGCAGTGATTGGGGCGTTGATGAAGCTTTCTTT.

A remark on this clonotype: One base away lies a much larger clone, so this may be a sequencing read error. This chain connects TRBV7-2 to TRBJ2-7; TRBD1 matches 7 bases. Germline loops: CDR1 SGHTA, CDR2 FQGNSA. Trimming at V came to 2 bases and at J to 3 bases, leaving 4 bases not matched to a gene. The length of the CDR3 is 14 residues. In DNA, the CDR3 is TGTGCCAGCAGCTTAATGGCAGGGGGCTACGAGCAGTACTTC. Residues: CASSLMAGGYEQYF.

This clonotype appeared many times. The chain couples TRBV11-3 to TRBJ2-7; a weak D match, TRBD2 (5 bases). CDR1 and CDR2 (germline): SGHNT, YENEEA. V dropped 0 bases and J dropped 7 bases, with 16 bases sitting between them. The CDR3 runs 15 residues. The CDR3 region has the DNA TGTGCCAGCAGCTTAGATCCGGGGTCCTCGGGGGAGCAGTACTTC. Protein product: CASSLDPGSSGEQYF.

On this clonotype itself: A far larger clone differs by one base, so this is likely a read error. V and J are TRBV3-1 and TRBJ2-5; D tentatively reads TRBD1 or TRBD2 (5 bases each). The V end lost 4 bases, the J end lost 7 bases, and 13 bases lay between the germline ends. CDR1 and CDR2 (germline): LGHDT, YNNKEL (reference sequence). The CDR3 contains 13 residues. Here the CDR3 reads CASSRGAGGTQYF. The CDR3 DNA reads TGTGCCAGCAGCCGAGGGGCAGGCGGGACCCAGTACTTC.

CDR3 residues: CASSLVFSGGTYNSPLHF. CDR3 DNA: TGTGCCAGCAGCTTAGTCTTTTCGGGGGGGACCTATAATTCACCCCTCCACTTT. J is TRBJ1-6 and V is TRBV11-2; TRBD1 might be the D (5 bases). Germline CDR1 is SGHAT and CDR2 is FQNNGV. The germline V and J ends were trimmed by 1 base and 2 bases, with 15 bases remaining between them. The CDR3 extends over 18 amino acids.

V gene TRBV4-1 combines with J gene TRBJ1-5; D is ambiguous. Germline V lookup: CDR1 MGHRA, CDR2 YSYEKL. The ends were cut back, 1 base at V and 3 bases at J, with 13 bases in the middle. The CDR3 spans 16 residues. The CDR3 spells CASSQVRVTDNQPQHF. The CDR3 bases are TGCGCCAGCAGCCAAGTGCGCGTAACCGACAATCAGCCCCAGCATTTT.